Below, 9 T cell receptor beta chains from the same sample are listed, as sequenced in a study of glioma-infiltrating T cells. Amplification of TCR alpha and beta CDR3 regions from RNA used iRepertoire nested multiplex PCR. Via MiXCR, TCRdb re-called the multiplex PCR reads, giving one row per CDR3 protein. The sample records roughly 200,000 distinct CDR3 sequences, 43% being singletons. Sequences were obtained from glioma tissue, nonneoplastic brain tissue, or PBMCs (not recorded which). The source of these receptors is a human donor with low-grade glioma or glioblastoma, undergoing nonglioma brain surgery, or in good health (not recorded which).

This clonotype was observed many times. The chain uses TRBV7-2 and TRBJ2-5; D unresolved. Germline V gene data show CDR1 as SGHTA and CDR2 as FQGNSA. Trimming pared 2 bases from V and 5 bases from J, leaving 9 bases between. The CDR3 length is 13 residues. CDR3 loop: CASSLTKAETQYF. The CDR3, as DNA: TGTGCCAGCAGCTTAACTAAAGCGGAGACCCAGTACTTC.

On this clonotype itself: Germline is not matched at one junction end, which may reflect a read error. The genes are TRBV20-1 and TRBJ2-5, with D possibly matching TRBD1 (5 bases). The CDR3 is made up of 12 amino acids. CDR1 and CDR2 (germline): DFQATT, SNEGSKA (reference sequence). CDR3 nucleotide sequence: TGCAGTGCTAGGACAGAGAAAGAGACCAAGTACTTC. It yields the protein CSARTEKETKYF.

As regards this clonotype: It may be a read error: a sequence one base away is much more abundant. Likely a read error: the CDR3 ends without its conserved phenylalanine or tryptophan. The chain couples TRBV28 to TRBJ2-2; unclear D gene. Trimming removed 1 base from V and 6 bases from J, with 3 bases in between. The germline gives CDR1 MDHEN, CDR2 SYDVKM. CDR3 length: 12 residues. CDR3 nucleotides: TGTGCCAGCAGTTTATTATCCGGGGAGCTGTTTCTT. It yields the protein CASSLLSGELFL.

On this clonotype itself: Given a much more abundant clone one base away, this may be a read error. V usage is TRBV24-1 and J usage is TRBJ1-1; D call uncertain. The CDR3 has 12 amino acids. Germline CDR1 KGHDR, CDR2 SFDVKD. CDR3 sequence (DNA): TGTGCCACCAGTGATTCATCACTAGAAGCTTTATTT. It specifies CATSDSSLEALF.

The table lists this clonotype with many counts. The V and J genes are TRBV10-3 and TRBJ1-2, with 7 positions matching TRBD1. CDR3 length: 15 residues. Germline assignment: CDR1 ENHRY and CDR2 SYGVKD. Trimming cost V 3 bases and J 4 bases; bases outside gene matches: 8. The CDR3 region has the DNA TGTGCCATCAGTGAAAGCGCGACAGGGACCTATGGCTACACCTTC. Translating gives CAISESATGTYGYTF.

V usage is TRBV15 and J usage is TRBJ2-6; the D gene is possibly TRBD2 (6 bases). The germline gives CDR1 LNHNV, CDR2 YYDKDF (reference sequence). The CDR3 covers 17 residues. Trimming left V 4 bases short and J 2 bases short, with 15 bases between. The CDR3 here is CATSKLGGSAGANVLTF. The CDR3 DNA is TGTGCCACCAGCAAACTTGGAGGGTCCGCTGGGGCCAACGTCCTGACTTTC.

A note on this clonotype: Being one base from a much bigger clone, this may be a read error. J is TRBJ2-1 and V is TRBV27, with 10 bases identical to TRBD2. The CDR3 has 15 amino acids. Germline CDR1 is MNHEY and CDR2 is SMNVEV (reference sequence). V was pared by 2 bases and J by 10 bases, with 8 bases of the junction left unmatched. CDR3 residues: CASSLVAGGPQEQFF. The DNA for the CDR3 is TGTGCCAGCAGTTTAGTAGCGGGAGGCCCCCAAGAGCAGTTCTTC.

The rearrangement links TRBV2 to TRBJ2-1; D call uncertain. This CDR3 contains 15 residues. Trimming left V 0 bases short and J 7 bases short, with 13 bases between. Germline V gene sequence: CDR1 SNHLY, CDR2 FYNNEI. The CDR3 DNA reads TGTGCCAGCAGTGAAGCGCTCGGGTCAACGAATGAGCAGTTCTTC. Translating gives CASSEALGSTNEQFF.

The rearrangement uses TRBV3-1 and TRBJ1-5; TRBD1 matches at 7 bases. V lost 4 bases and J lost 0; bases outside the gene matches: 3. The CDR3 totals 15 residues. In germline, CDR1 is LGHDT, CDR2 YNNKEL (reference sequence). The CDR3 here is CASSRGTVSNQPQHF. The CDR3 nucleotides are TGTGCCAGCAGCCGAGGGACAGTTAGCAATCAGCCCCAGCATTTT.